Below, 14 T cell receptor beta chains from the same sample are listed, as sequenced in a study of Graves' ophthalmopathy and Graves' hyperthyroidism. The TCR beta CDR3 regions underwent amplification from RNA transcripts. In the first round, RT-PCR was carried out with HTBI primers, and a multiplex PCR formed the second round. TCRdb analysed the multiplex PCR reads with MiXCR anew, one entry per CDR3 protein. Here the sample spans about 550,000 distinct CDR3 sequences, under 45% being singletons. Sequenced input: peripheral blood or thyroid tissue (not recorded which). The receptors were sampled from an adult man with Graves' hyperthyroidism.

V and J are TRBV28 and TRBJ2-2, with TRBD1 as a possible D gene (6 bases). The CDR3 runs 13 residues. V was shortened by 6 bases and J by 4 bases, with 9 bases between the two germline ends. Germline CDR1 MDHEN, CDR2 SYDVKM. In DNA, the CDR3 is TGTGCCAGCAGGACAGGCGGCACCGGGGAGCTGTTTTTT. Amino acids: CASRTGGTGELFF. Drawing the rest from reference TRBV28 and TRBJ2-2, the complete variable domain is DVKVTQSSRYLVKRTGEKVFLECVQDMDHENMFWYRQDPGLGLRLIYFSYDVKMKEKGDIPEGYSVSREKKERFSLILESASTNQTSMYLCASRTGGTGELFFGEGSRLTVL.

The chain carries TRBV7-8 and TRBJ1-2; TRBD1 agrees at 10 bases. CDR3 length equals 14 residues. CDR1 is SGHVS, CDR2 FQNEAQ, per germline. Trimming removed 5 bases from V and 6 bases from J; junction bases left unmatched: 6. The CDR3 spells CASSQTGGRDGYTF. The CDR3 DNA reads TGTGCCAGCAGCCAGACAGGGGGCAGAGATGGCTACACCTTC.

This clonotype was counted only a few times. V is TRBV2 and J is TRBJ2-3; 8 nucleotides match TRBD2. The CDR3 totals 15 residues. Trimming took 8 bases from V and 2 from J; bases not matched to a gene: 9. Germline CDR1 is SNHLY and CDR2 is FYNNEI. DNA of the CDR3: TGTGCCAGCCTATCGCGGGGGGCATACACAGATACGCAGTATTTT. Residues: CASLSRGAYTDTQYF. The full variable domain, its missing parts supplied by reference TRBV2 and TRBJ2-3, is EPEVTQTPSHQVTQMGQEVILRCVPISNHLYFYWYRQILGQKVEFLVSFYNNEISEKSEIFDDQFSVERPDGSNFTLKIRSTKLEDSAMYFCASLSRGAYTDTQYFGPGTRLTVL.

This clonotype was counted only a few times. This sequence joins TRBV7-9 and TRBJ2-3, with no clear D. Deletions cut 0 bases from V and 2 bases from J, with 9 bases between. Per the germline V gene, CDR1 is SEHNR and CDR2 is FQNEAQ (reference sequence). CDR3 length equals 15 residues. The CDR3 loop is CASSLAGRSTDTQYF. CDR3 sequence (DNA): TGTGCCAGCAGCTTAGCGGGTAGATCCACAGATACGCAGTATTTT.

The chain links TRBV20-1 to TRBJ2-7, with 8 bases that match TRBD1. The CDR3 length is 15 residues. Germline loops: CDR1 DFQATT, CDR2 SNEGSKA (reference sequence). The ends lost 6 bases at V and 5 bases at J; junction bases unmatched: 15. The DNA of the CDR3 is TGCAGTGCGCCTGCACAGGGGGGCGCGCCCCACGAGCAGTACTTC. Residues: CSAPAQGGAPHEQYF.

This clonotype has just a few counts. The chain uses TRBV10-3 and TRBJ2-5, with 7 nucleotides matching TRBD1. CDR3 length equals 14 residues. Germline values: CDR1 ENHRY, CDR2 SYGVKD. The trim removed 8 bases at V and 5 bases at J, leaving 11 bases unmatched. The CDR3 nucleotides read TGTGCCATCTCCATCGCAGGGGGACGGGAGACCCAGTACTTC. This encodes CAISIAGGRETQYF.

This clonotype came up a few times. This chain uses TRBV4-1 with TRBJ2-7; 11 bases match TRBD2. Germline V lookup: CDR1 MGHRA, CDR2 YSYEKL. V was clipped by 0 bases and J by 1 base; unmatched bases: 5. The length of the CDR3 is 17 residues. This chain's CDR3 is CASSQDRGTSGSYEQYF. In nucleotides, the CDR3 is TGCGCCAGCAGCCAAGACCGAGGGACTAGCGGTTCCTACGAGCAGTACTTC.

This clonotype appeared many times. The J gene is TRBJ2-5, the V gene TRBV10-3; 7 bases fit TRBD2. J was trimmed by 0 bases and V by 6 bases; bases with no gene match: 7. This CDR3 has 15 residues. Germline V gene sequence: CDR1 ENHRY, CDR2 SYGVKD. CDR3 in amino acids: CAISPAGGDQETQYF. DNA for the CDR3: TGTGCCATCAGCCCCGCTGGGGGGGACCAAGAGACCCAGTACTTC.

This chain connects TRBV6-6 to TRBJ1-1; D gene uncertain. CDR3 length: 13 amino acids. Trimming removed 9 bases at V and 7 bases at J, with 18 bases between. Germline-derived CDR1 and CDR2 are MNHNY and SVGAGI (reference sequence). The CDR3 spells CASSEIGCLEAFF. The CDR3 DNA reads as TGTGCCAGTAGTGAGATAGGATGTCTTGAAGCTTTCTTT.

The V and J genes are TRBV3-1 and TRBJ2-2; TRBD1 matches at 7 bases. This CDR3 contains 18 residues. Germline-derived CDR1 and CDR2 are LGHDT and YNNKEL (reference sequence). The V segment lost 10 bases and the J segment 3 bases; nucleotides outside the gene matches: 20. The DNA for the CDR3 is TGTGCCACACGCGCAGGAGCCGGACAGGACTCCTACACCGGGGAGCTGTTTTTT. Amino acid sequence: CATRAGAGQDSYTGELFF.

This clonotype showed up many times. The rearrangement links TRBV5-1 to TRBJ1-1; 7 bases are shared with TRBD1. This CDR3 contains 12 residues. V shed 4 bases and J 8 bases; nucleotides not matched to a gene: 5. Germline lookup yields CDR1 SGHRS and CDR2 YFSETQ. This CDR3 reads CASSQSTGEAFF. The CDR3 DNA sequence: TGCGCCAGCAGCCAATCGACAGGGGAAGCTTTCTTT.

Of note for this clonotype: A much larger clone differs from this one at a single base, so this may be a read error. The rearrangement uses TRBV7-2 and TRBJ1-2, with 7 nucleotides matching TRBD1. Germline V CDR1 and CDR2: SGHTA, FQGNSA. The CDR3 has 15 amino acids. Trimming removed 5 bases from V and 1 base from J; junction bases left unmatched: 7. The CDR3 nucleotides read TGTACCAGCAGCGTCACGGGACAGAGTAACTATGGCTACACCTTC. It is translated as CTSSVTGQSNYGYTF.

This clonotype was recorded at least ten times. This CDR3 reads CASSTLAVLTRQYF. CDR3 DNA sequence: TGTGCCAGCAGTACCCTAGCGGTCCTGACACGGCAGTACTTC. This chain connects TRBV6-6 to TRBJ2-7; 7 bases map to TRBD2. CDR3 length: 14 amino acids. Germline values: CDR1 MNHNY, CDR2 SVGAGI (reference sequence). The V gene end was trimmed by 5 bases and the J gene end by 9 bases; junction bases not matched to a gene: 13.

CDR3 loop: CASSTSGTRYEQYF. The CDR3 DNA sequence: TGTGCCAGCAGTACTAGCGGAACCCGGTACGAGCAGTACTTC. The chain employs TRBV12-3 or TRBV12-4 and TRBJ2-7, with 8 bases aligning to TRBD2. The CDR3 length is 14 residues. The V and J ends lost 5 bases and 4 bases, in that order; junction bases with no gene match: 7.